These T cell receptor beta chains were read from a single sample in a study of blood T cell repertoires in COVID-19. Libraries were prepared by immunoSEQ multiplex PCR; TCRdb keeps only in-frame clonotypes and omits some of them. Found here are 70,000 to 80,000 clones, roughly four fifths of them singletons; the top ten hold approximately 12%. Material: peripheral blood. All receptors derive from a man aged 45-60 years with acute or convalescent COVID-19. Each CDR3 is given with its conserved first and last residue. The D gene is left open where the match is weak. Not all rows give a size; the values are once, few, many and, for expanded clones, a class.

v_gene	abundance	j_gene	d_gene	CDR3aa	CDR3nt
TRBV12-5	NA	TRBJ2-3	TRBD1	CASGSFTGDTDTQYF	TGTGCTAGTGGATCCTTCACAGGGGACACAGATACGCAGTATTTT
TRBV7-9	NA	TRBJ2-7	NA	CASSRGQPTEYYEQYF	TGTGCCAGCAGCCGTGGACAGCCTACGGAATACTACGAGCAGTACTTC
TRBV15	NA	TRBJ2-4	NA	CATSREARGIQYF	TGTGCCACCAGCAGAGAAGCCAGGGGCATTCAGTACTTC
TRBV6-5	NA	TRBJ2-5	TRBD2	CASSLGLAETQYF	TGTGCCAGCAGCCTTGGACTAGCGGAGACCCAGTACTTC
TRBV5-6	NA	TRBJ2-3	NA	CASSSLRFSSTDTQYF	TGTGCCAGCAGCTCCCTGAGGTTCTCTAGCACAGATACGCAGTATTTT
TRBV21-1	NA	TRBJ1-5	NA	CASSKARGNQPQHF	TGTGCCAGCAGCAAAGCCCGGGGCAATCAGCCCCAGCATTTT
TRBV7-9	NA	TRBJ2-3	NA	CASSSSGGGATDTQYF	TGTGCCAGCAGCTCCAGTGGGGGGGGCGCCACAGATACGCAGTATTTT
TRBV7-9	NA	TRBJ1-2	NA	CASSPLGDYGYTF	TGTGCCAGCAGCCCCTTGGGAGACTATGGCTACACCTTC
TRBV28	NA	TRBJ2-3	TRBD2	CASSSGLASTDTQYF	TGTGCCAGCAGTTCCGGACTAGCATCCACAGATACGCAGTATTTT
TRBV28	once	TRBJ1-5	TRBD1	CASGTGGDQPQHF	TGTGCCTCCGGTACAGGGGGCGATCAGCCCCAGCATTTT
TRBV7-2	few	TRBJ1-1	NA	CASSRRGGSLRGTEAFF	TGTGCCAGCAGCCGGAGGGGGGGGTCCCTCCGGGGCACTGAAGCTTTCTTT
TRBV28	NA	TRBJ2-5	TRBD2	CATSGGLAQETQYF	TGTGCCACCTCCGGTGGACTAGCTCAAGAGACCCAGTACTTC
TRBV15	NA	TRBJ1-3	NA	CATSRDRLEGGLISGNTIYF	TGTGCCACCAGCAGAGATCGGCTGGAGGGAGGGCTAATCTCTGGAAACACCATATATTTT
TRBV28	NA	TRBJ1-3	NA	CASSPPVRGNTIYF	TGTGCCAGCAGTCCCCCTGTGCGTGGAAACACCATATATTTT
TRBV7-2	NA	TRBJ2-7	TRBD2	CASSKYGGEQYF	TGTGCCAGCAGCAAGTACGGGGGGGAGCAGTACTTC
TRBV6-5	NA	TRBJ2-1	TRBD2	CASSYEAGGYHNEQFF	TGTGCCAGCAGTTACGAAGCGGGAGGATACCACAATGAGCAGTTCTTC
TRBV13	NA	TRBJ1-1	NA	CASSPPRGLEAFF	TGTGCCAGCAGCCCACCCCGGGGACTTGAAGCTTTCTTT
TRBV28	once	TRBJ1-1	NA	CASSSPFPGVTEAFF	TGTGCCAGCAGTTCCCCATTTCCAGGGGTAACTGAAGCTTTCTTT
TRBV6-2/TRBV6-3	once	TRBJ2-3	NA	CASSYSGGLEGFTDTQYF	TGTGCCAGCAGTTACTCGGGGGGATTGGAGGGCTTCACAGATACGCAGTATTTT
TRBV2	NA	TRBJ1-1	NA	CASNGRPNTEAFF	TGTGCCAGCAACGGTCGCCCGAACACTGAAGCTTTCTTT
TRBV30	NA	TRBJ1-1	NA	CAWSSYTEAFF	TGTGCCTGGAGTTCTTACACTGAAGCTTTCTTT
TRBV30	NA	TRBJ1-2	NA	CAWSVFGGTWGYTF	TGTGCCTGGAGTGTATTTGGCGGAACTTGGGGCTACACCTTC
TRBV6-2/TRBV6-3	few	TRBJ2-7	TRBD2	CASSRLAGSYEQYF	TGTGCCAGCAGCCGACTAGCGGGGTCCTACGAGCAGTACTTC
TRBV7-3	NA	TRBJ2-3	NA	CASSPGYRVDTQYF	TGTGCCAGCAGCCCGGGGTACCGGGTGGATACGCAGTATTTT
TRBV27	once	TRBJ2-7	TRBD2	CASRPGLAEDEQYF	TGTGCCAGCAGGCCCGGACTAGCGGAGGACGAGCAGTACTTC
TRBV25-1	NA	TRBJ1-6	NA	CASSEGSGDNSPLHF	TGTGCCAGCAGTGAAGGGTCAGGCGACAATTCACCCCTCCACTTT
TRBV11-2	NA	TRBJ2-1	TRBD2	CASSLGLAGGFEQFF	TGTGCCAGCAGCTTAGGGTTAGCGGGAGGGTTTGAGCAGTTCTTC
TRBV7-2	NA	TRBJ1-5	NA	CASSLSRSNQPQHF	TGTGCCAGCAGCTTAAGCAGGAGCAATCAGCCCCAGCATTTT
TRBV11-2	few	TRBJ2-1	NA	CASSSTGTPFF	TGTGCCAGCAGCTCGACCGGGACACCGTTCTTC
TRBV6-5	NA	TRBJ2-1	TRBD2	CASSYRTSRGGDEQFF	TGTGCCAGCAGTTACCGGACTAGCCGGGGGGGAGATGAGCAGTTCTTC
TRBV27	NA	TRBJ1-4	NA	CASSPLPREGGEKLFF	TGTGCCAGCAGTCCGCTACCCCGGGAGGGGGGTGAAAAACTGTTTTTT
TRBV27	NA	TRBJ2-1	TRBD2	CASSPFAGGNNEQFF	TGTGCCAGCAGCCCCTTTGCGGGAGGAAATAATGAGCAGTTCTTC
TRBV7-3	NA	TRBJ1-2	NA	CASSPDGANYGYTF	TGTGCCAGCAGCCCCGACGGGGCTAACTATGGCTACACCTTC
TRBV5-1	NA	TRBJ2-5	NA	CASSFTGTETQYF	TGCGCCAGCAGCTTCACAGGGACGGAGACCCAGTACTTC
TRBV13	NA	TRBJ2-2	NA	CASSLAGRIHTGELFF	TGTGCCAGCAGCTTAGCGGGAAGGATCCACACCGGGGAGCTGTTTTTT
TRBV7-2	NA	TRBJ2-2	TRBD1	CASSLDRRAGELFF	TGTGCCAGCAGTTTGGACAGGAGAGCCGGGGAGCTGTTTTTT
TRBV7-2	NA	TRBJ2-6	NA	CASTPRGGANVLTF	TGTGCCAGCACACCCCGGGGAGGGGCCAACGTCCTGACTTTC
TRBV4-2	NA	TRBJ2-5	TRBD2	CASSPRTSGRTQETQYF	TGTGCCAGCAGCCCTAGGACTAGCGGGAGGACCCAAGAGACCCAGTACTTC
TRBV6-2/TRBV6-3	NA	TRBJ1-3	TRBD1	CASRPTGQSLSGNTIYF	TGTGCCAGCAGACCTACGGGACAGTCACTCTCTGGAAACACCATATATTTT
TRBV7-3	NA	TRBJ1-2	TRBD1	CASSRYPGAQGDENGYTF	TGTGCCAGCAGCCGATATCCTGGGGCACAGGGGGACGAAAATGGCTACACCTTC
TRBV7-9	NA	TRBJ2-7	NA	CASSPPVGAPYEQYF	TGTGCCAGCAGCCCCCCAGTGGGAGCGCCGTACGAGCAGTACTTC
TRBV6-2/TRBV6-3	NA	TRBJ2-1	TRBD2	CASSHSGGNEQFF	TGTGCCAGCAGTCACTCGGGGGGCAATGAGCAGTTCTTC
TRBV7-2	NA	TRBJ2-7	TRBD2	CASSLGLAVYEQYF	TGTGCCAGCAGCTTGGGTCTAGCGGTATACGAGCAGTACTTC
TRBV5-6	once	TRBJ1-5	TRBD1	CASSFGTGNNQPQHF	TGTGCCAGCAGCTTCGGGACAGGGAACAATCAGCCCCAGCATTTT
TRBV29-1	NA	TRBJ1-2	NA	CSVQQGIYGYTF	TGCAGCGTCCAACAGGGAATCTATGGCTACACCTTC
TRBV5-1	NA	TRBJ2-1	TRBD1	CASSLTNQGASSYNEQFF	TGCGCCAGCAGCTTGACCAATCAGGGGGCGAGCTCCTACAATGAGCAGTTCTTC
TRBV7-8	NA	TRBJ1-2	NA	CASSFGATASGYTF	TGTGCCAGCAGCTTTGGGGCGACAGCATCCGGCTACACCTTC
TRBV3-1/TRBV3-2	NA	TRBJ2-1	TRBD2	CASSQDYGTSGSRNEQFF	TGTGCCAGCAGCCAAGACTACGGGACTAGCGGGAGTCGTAATGAGCAGTTCTTC
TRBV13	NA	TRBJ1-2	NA	CASSQTQGYGYTF	TGTGCCAGCAGCCAGACACAGGGTTATGGCTACACCTTC
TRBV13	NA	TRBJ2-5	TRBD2	CASSLTSGGGETQYF	TGTGCCAGCAGCTTAACTAGCGGGGGAGGAGAGACCCAGTACTTC
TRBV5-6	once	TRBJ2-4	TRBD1	CASSFWTGGKVAKNIQYF	TGTGCCAGCAGCTTTTGGACAGGTGGCAAGGTGGCCAAAAACATTCAGTACTTC
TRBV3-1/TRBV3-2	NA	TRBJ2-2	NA	CASSQDAQGELTGELFF	TGTGCCAGCAGCCAAGATGCGCAGGGCGAGTTAACCGGGGAGCTGTTTTTT
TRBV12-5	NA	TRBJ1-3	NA	CASGRGDSGNTIYF	TGTGCTAGTGGACGGGGGGACTCTGGAAACACCATATATTTT
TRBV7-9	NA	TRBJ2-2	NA	CASSVSWGGISNTGELFF	TGTGCCAGCAGCGTTTCGTGGGGCGGGATCTCCAATACCGGGGAGCTGTTTTTT
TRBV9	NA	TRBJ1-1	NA	CASSARNTEAFF	TGTGCCAGCAGCGCCCGGAACACTGAAGCTTTCTTT
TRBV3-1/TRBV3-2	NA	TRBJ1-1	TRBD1	CASSQVLTGVEAFF	TGTGCCAGCAGCCAAGTCCTTACAGGGGTTGAGGCTTTCTTT
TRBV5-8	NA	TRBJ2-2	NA	CASRPRQSTGELFF	TGTGCCAGCAGACCAAGACAGAGTACCGGGGAGCTGTTTTTT
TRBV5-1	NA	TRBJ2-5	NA	CASSWGPQETQYF	TGCGCCAGCAGCTGGGGGCCCCAAGAGACCCAGTACTTC